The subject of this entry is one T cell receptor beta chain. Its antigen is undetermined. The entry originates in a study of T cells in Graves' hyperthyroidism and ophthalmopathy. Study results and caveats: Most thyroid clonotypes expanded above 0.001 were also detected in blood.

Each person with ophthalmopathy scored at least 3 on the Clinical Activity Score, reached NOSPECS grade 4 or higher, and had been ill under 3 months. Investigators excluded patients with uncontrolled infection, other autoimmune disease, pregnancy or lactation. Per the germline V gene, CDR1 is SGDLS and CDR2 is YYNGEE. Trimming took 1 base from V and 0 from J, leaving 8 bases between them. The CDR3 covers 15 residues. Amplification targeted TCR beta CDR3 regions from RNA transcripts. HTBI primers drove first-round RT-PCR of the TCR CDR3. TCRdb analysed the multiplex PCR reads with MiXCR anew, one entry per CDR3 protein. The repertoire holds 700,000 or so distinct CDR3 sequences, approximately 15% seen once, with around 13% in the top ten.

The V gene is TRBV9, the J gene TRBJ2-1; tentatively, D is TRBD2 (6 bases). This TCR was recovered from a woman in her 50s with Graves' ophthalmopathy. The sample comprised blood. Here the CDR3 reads CASSVYGGSYNEQFF. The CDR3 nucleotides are TGTGCCAGCAGCGTATACGGGGGCTCCTACAATGAGCAGTTCTTC. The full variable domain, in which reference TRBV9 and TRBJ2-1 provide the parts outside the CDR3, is DSGVTQTPKHLITATGQRVTLRCSPRSGDLSVYWYQQSLDQGLQFLIQYYNGEERAKGNILERFSAQQFPDLHSELNLSSLELGDSALYFCASSVYGGSYNEQFFGPGTRLTVL.